What follows describes a single TCR beta chain. The antigen is undetermined. This CDR3 has 15 amino acids. Per germline, CDR1 MNHEY and CDR2 SVGAGI. The junction had 11 bases not matched to a gene; V was cut back by 4 bases and J by 5 bases. Some clones are missing from TCRdb's copy, which holds only in-frame ones; the method was immunoSEQ multiplex PCR. The sample consists of about 110,000 clones, less than 95% of them appearing once. These data come from a study of T cell responses to AZD1222 COVID-19 vaccine. The study's findings and limits: Most donors were white British and more were female, and clonal diversity was possibly underestimated.

The chain carries TRBV6-5 and TRBJ2-7; 7 bases agree with TRBD1. The TCR sequence derives from an adult who received the AZD1222 COVID-19 vaccine. The material was peripheral blood, obtained 28 days after the second AZD1222 dose. The CDR3 protein is CASSSRQGVGHEQYF. Written as DNA, the CDR3 is TGTGCCAGCAGTTCTAGACAGGGTGTAGGCCACGAGCAGTACTTC.